This T cell receptor (beta chain) emerged from a study of CD8+ T cells in alopecia areata. For the study at large: Treated patients swallowed 5 to 10 mg of oral tofacitinib twice daily. General study results and limits: Affected scalp, especially in alopecia totalis/universalis, had a higher clonality than normal scalp did.

With regard to this clone: Its antigen remains unknown.

As for treatment: oral pan-JAK inhibitor, 5-10 mg twice daily. Alopecia areata patients provided lesional scalp punch biopsies and peripheral blood. The germline gives CDR1 SGHTA, CDR2 FQGNSA. V gave up 5 bases and J gave up 3 bases; unmatched junction bases: 3. This CDR3 has 13 residues. Reverse transcription of extracted RNA yielded cDNA, which provided the sequencing template. Some clones are missing from TCRdb's copy, which holds only in-frame ones; the method was immunoSEQ multiplex PCR. The sample yields about 220,000 clones, roughly 56% seen once. The source was CD4+ T cells sorted from blood, collected at week 4, from a patient treated with tofacitinib. The rearrangement uses TRBV7-2 and TRBJ1-2; 7 bases match TRBD1. This clonotype originated in a human donor with alopecia areata. The CDR3 sequence is CASSRDRDYGYTF. CDR3 coding DNA: TGTGCCAGCAGCCGCGACAGGGACTATGGCTACACCTTC.